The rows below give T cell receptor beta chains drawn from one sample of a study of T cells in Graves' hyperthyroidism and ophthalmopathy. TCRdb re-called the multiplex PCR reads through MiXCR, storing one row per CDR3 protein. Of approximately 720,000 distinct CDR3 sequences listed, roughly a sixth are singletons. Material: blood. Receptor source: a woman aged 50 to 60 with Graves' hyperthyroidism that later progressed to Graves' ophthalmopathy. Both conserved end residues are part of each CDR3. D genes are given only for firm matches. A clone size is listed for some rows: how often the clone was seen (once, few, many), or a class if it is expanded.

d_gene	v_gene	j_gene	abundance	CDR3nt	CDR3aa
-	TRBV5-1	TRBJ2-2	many	TGCGCCAGCAGCTGGGGAGGCGTGGGCACCGGGGAGCTGTTTTTT	CASSWGGVGTGELFF
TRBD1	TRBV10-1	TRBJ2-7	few	TGCGCCAGCAGTGAGGGACAGGGGGCCGACGAGCAGTACTTC	CASSEGQGADEQYF
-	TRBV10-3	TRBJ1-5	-	TGTGCCATCAGTGAGAGTGGAGGGAGCGGCAATCAGCCCCAGCATTTT	CAISESGGSGNQPQHF
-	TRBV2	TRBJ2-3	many	TGTGCCAGCAGTGACAACCCGTTTGGTTCTAGCACAGATACGCAGTATTTT	CASSDNPFGSSTDTQYF
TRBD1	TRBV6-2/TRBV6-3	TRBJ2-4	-	TGTGCCAGCGGACAGGGCATTCAGTACTTC	CASGQGIQYF
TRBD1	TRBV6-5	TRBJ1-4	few	TGTGCCAGCAGTTACTCGATTGCGCAGGGGGCTAGTAATGAAAAACTGTTTTTT	CASSYSIAQGASNEKLFF
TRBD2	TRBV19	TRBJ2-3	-	TGTGCCAGTAGTATCCAGCGGGGGAACACAGATACGCAGTATTTT	CASSIQRGNTDTQYF
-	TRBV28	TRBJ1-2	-	TGTGCCAGCAGTTTAGGGCAGGAGGATTACAACTATGGCTACACCTTC	CASSLGQEDYNYGYTF
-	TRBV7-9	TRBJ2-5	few	TGTGCCAGCAGCTTACCCCCCCCGGTTAGAGTTGCCGGGGATTCTGAGACCCAGTACTTC	CASSLPPPVRVAGDSETQYF
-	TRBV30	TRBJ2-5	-	TGTGCCTGGAGTGGGGACCAGGGTTCTCAAGAGACCCAGTACTTC	CAWSGDQGSQETQYF
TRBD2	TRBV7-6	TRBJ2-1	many	TGTGCCAGCAGCTCAGGGACTAGCGGTCCCAATGAGCAGTTCTTC	CASSSGTSGPNEQFF
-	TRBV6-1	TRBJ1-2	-	TGTGCCAGCAGTGATCCACCAAACAGGGATGGCTACACCTTC	CASSDPPNRDGYTF
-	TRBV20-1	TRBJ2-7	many	TGCAGTGCTAGAGATTCTGGAACAGGGAGAACCTACGAGCAGTACTTC	CSARDSGTGRTYEQYF
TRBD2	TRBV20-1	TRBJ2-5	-	TGCAGTGCCGGGGGGGCGGGGGAGACCCAGTACTTC	CSAGGAGETQYF
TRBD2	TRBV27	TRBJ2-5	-	TGTGCCAGCAGTTTACCACTAGCGGGGGGGATAGAGACCCAGTACTTC	CASSLPLAGGIETQYF
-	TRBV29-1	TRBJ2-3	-	TGCAGCGTAAAGATACGGGACAGCACAGATACGCAGTATTTT	CSVKIRDSTDTQYF
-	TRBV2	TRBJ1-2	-	TGTGCCAGCAGATCCGGGACAAGCGGAAACTATGGCTACACCTTC	CASRSGTSGNYGYTF
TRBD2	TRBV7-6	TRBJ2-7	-	TGTGCCAGCAGCTCCACGACTAGCGGACTATACTACGAGCAGTACTTC	CASSSTTSGLYYEQYF
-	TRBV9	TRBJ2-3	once	TGTGCCAGCAGCGTAGAGGGGGGCCTCATCACAGATACGCAGTATTTT	CASSVEGGLITDTQYF
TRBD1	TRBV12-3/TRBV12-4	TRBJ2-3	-	TGTGCCAGCAGTGCCCGGACAGGGGGCACAGATACGCAGTATTTT	CASSARTGGTDTQYF
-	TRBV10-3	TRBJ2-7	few	TGTGCCATCAGTGGCTCGGGACAAAAAACCTCCTACGAGCAGTACTTC	CAISGSGQKTSYEQYF
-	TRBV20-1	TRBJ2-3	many	TGCAGTCTAGGAGCGCGCAGCACAGATACGCAGTATTTT	CSLGARSTDTQYF
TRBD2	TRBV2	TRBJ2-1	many	TGTGCCAGCAGTGACGGGAGGAGCAATGAGCAGTTCTTC	CASSDGRSNEQFF
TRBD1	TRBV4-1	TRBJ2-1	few	TGCGCCAGCAGCCCAGGGGGACATTCACGGAATGAGCAGTTCTTC	CASSPGGHSRNEQFF
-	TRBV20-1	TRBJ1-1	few	TGCAGTGCTAGAGATCCTGGCCTGAACACTGAAGCTTTCTTT	CSARDPGLNTEAFF
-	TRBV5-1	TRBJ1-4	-	TGCGCCAGCAGCTGGACAGCAACTAATGAAAAACTGTTTTTT	CASSWTATNEKLFF
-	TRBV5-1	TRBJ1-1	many	TGCGCCAGCAGCTGGGGGGTGACGAACACTGAAGCTTTCTTT	CASSWGVTNTEAFF
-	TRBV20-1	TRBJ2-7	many	TGCAGTCCCGGGACCCCGGGATACGAGCAGTACTTC	CSPGTPGYEQYF
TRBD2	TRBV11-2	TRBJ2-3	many	TGTGCCAGCAGCAATAGCGGGACCCACACAGATACGCAGTATTTT	CASSNSGTHTDTQYF
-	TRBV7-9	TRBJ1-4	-	TGTGCCAGCAGCATAGACATTGGTGAAAAACTGTTTTTT	CASSIDIGEKLFF
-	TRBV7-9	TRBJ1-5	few	TGTGCCAGCAGCAGGAGTAATAGCAATCAGCCCCAGCATTTT	CASSRSNSNQPQHF
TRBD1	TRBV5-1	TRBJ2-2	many	TGCGCCAGCAGCTTGTCACAGGGGTTCACCGGGGAGCTGTTTTTT	CASSLSQGFTGELFF
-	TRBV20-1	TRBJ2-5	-	TGCAGTGCTCCACACGACGCCAGACAAGAGACCCAGTACTTC	CSAPHDARQETQYF
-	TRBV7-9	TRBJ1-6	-	TGTGCCAGCAGTACGGGGAACCATAATTCACCCCTCCACTTT	CASSTGNHNSPLHF
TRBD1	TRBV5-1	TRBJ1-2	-	TGCGCCAGCAGCTTGGAAGCCGGGACAGGGGGCTATGGTTACACCTTC	CASSLEAGTGGYGYTF
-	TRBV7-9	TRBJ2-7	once	TGTGCCAGCAGCTTAGAAGACACAGGGCGGGACGAGCAGTACTTC	CASSLEDTGRDEQYF
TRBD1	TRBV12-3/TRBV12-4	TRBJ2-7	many	TGTGCCAGCAGTTCCCGGACAGGCACCTACGAGCAGTACTTC	CASSSRTGTYEQYF
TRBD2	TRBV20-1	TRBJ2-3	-	TGCAGTGCTCCTGGACTAGTAGGCACAGATACGCAGTATTTT	CSAPGLVGTDTQYF
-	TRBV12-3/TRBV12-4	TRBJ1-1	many	TGTGCCAGCAGTTTAATGCGGGGGCGGTGGAACACTGAAGCTTTCTTT	CASSLMRGRWNTEAFF
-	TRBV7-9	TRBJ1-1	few	TGTGCCAGCAGCTTAGCGCCCCAGCCGGGCACTGAAGCTTTCTTT	CASSLAPQPGTEAFF
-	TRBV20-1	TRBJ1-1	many	TGCAGTGCTAGAGGCCAGAGGAACACTGAAGCTTTCTTT	CSARGQRNTEAFF
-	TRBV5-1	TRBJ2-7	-	TGTGCCAGCAGCTTTTCAAGAGACGAGCAGTACTTC	CASSFSRDEQYF
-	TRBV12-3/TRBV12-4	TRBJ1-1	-	TGTGCCAGCACCCACAGACGGCAGAACACTGAAGCTTTCTTT	CASTHRRQNTEAFF
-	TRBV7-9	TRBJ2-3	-	TGTGCCAGCAGCCATATAATGCCGACTAGAGGGCAGATCAACACAGATACGCAGTATTTT	CASSHIMPTRGQINTDTQYF
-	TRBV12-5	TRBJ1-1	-	TGTGCTAGTGGCTTTATAGGTTTGGGAGCTTTCTTT	CASGFIGLGAFF
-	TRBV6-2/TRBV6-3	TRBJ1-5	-	TGTGCCAGCAGCCTGATCGGGGGACAGCCCCAGCATTTT	CASSLIGGQPQHF
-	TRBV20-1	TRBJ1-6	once	TGCAGTGCTCCAGGGACGGAGAGTTCTTCACCCCTCCACTTT	CSAPGTESSSPLHF
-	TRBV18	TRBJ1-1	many	TGTGCCAGCTCACCAGTGATGGGGTCCACTGAAGCTTTCTTT	CASSPVMGSTEAFF
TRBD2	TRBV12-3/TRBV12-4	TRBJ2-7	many	TGTGCCAGCAATCTGAGGGAGGGCTACGAGCAGTACTTC	CASNLREGYEQYF
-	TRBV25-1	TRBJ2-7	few	TGTGCCAGCAGTAACCCTGGGACACAGGGACGGGGCGAGCAGTACTTC	CASSNPGTQGRGEQYF
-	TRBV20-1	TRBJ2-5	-	TGCAGTGCGAGTGGGCCTGGAGGGGAGACCCAGTACTTC	CSASGPGGETQYF
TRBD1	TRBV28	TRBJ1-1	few	TGTGCCAGCAGCATCACAGGGGGGGTAGCTTTCTTT	CASSITGGVAFF
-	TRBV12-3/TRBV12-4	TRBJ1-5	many	TGTGCCAGCAGCCCTGGGAACACCGATATTAGCAATCAGCCCCAGCATTTT	CASSPGNTDISNQPQHF
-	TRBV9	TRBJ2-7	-	TGTGCCAGCAGCGTACGGGGAGGGGGCTACGAGCAGTACTTC	CASSVRGGGYEQYF
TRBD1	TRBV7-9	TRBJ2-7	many	TGTGCCAGCAGCTCTTATCGGACAGGGATGACCGAGCAGTACTTC	CASSSYRTGMTEQYF
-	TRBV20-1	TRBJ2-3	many	TGCAGTGCTAGAGATGGGGGGCGCGGGTCAGATACGCAGTATTTT	CSARDGGRGSDTQYF
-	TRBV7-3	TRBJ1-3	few	TGTGCCAGCAGCTTAAGTCGGGGAGGAAACACCATATATTTT	CASSLSRGGNTIYF